Following are 26 T cell receptor beta chains from one sample sequenced in a study of blood T cell repertoires in COVID-19. Some clones are missing from TCRdb's copy, which holds only in-frame ones; the method was immunoSEQ multiplex PCR. The profile covers fewer than 150,000 clones, with 70% to 85% appearing a single time and 8% to 10% taken by the ten largest. Sequenced input: peripheral blood. These receptors came from an elderly woman in a cohort sampled during active or convalescent COVID-19.

The rearrangement joins TRBV3-1 (or the pseudogene TRBV3-2) to TRBJ2-4; 9 bases line up with TRBD2. Germline CDR1 LGHDT, CDR2 YNNKEL (reference sequence). The J segment lost 5 bases and the V segment lost 7 bases, leaving 9 bases of the junction unmatched. The CDR3 length is 15 residues. The CDR3 reads CASTQRGAFQNIQYF. CDR3 DNA: TGTGCCAGCACCCAGCGGGGGGCCTTCCAAAACATTCAGTACTTC.

The V gene is TRBV5-4, the J gene TRBJ1-6; no firm D call. Looked up from germline, CDR1 is SGHNT and CDR2 is YYREEE (reference sequence). V lost 4 bases and J 7 bases, leaving 15 bases between the germline ends. This CDR3 is built from 15 residues. CDR3 DNA: TGTGCCAGCAGCCCTCCGGGTGGAGGGAATTCACCCCTCCACTTT. Encoded protein: CASSPPGGGNSPLHF.

The chain recombines TRBV29-1 with TRBJ2-7; possibly TRBD2 for D (6 bases). The length of the CDR3 is 15 residues. V was shortened by 4 bases and J by 0 bases, with 16 bases between the two germline ends. CDR1 is SQVTM and CDR2 is ANQGSEA in the germline V gene. The CDR3 protein is CSVVEWEDNSYEQYF. The CDR3 coding sequence is TGCAGCGTTGTGGAGTGGGAGGACAACTCCTACGAGCAGTACTTC.

The genes are TRBV19 and TRBJ1-2; D not certain. This CDR3 region has 14 residues. CDR1 is LNHDA and CDR2 is SQIVND in the germline V gene (reference sequence). V lost 6 bases and J 3 bases, leaving 14 bases between the germline ends. CDR3 nucleotides: TGTGCCAGTAGCGGTAGAGGGCTAGACTATGGCTACACCTTC. Translation gives CASSGRGLDYGYTF. The full variable domain, its missing parts supplied by reference TRBV19 and TRBJ1-2, is DGGITQSPKYLFRKEGQNVTLSCEQNLNHDAMYWYRQDPGQGLRLIYYSQIVNDFQKGDIAEGYSVSREKKESFPLTVTSAQKNPTAFYLCASSGRGLDYGYTFGSGTRLTVV.

The chain is built from TRBV5-8 and TRBJ2-3; 7 positions agree with TRBD1. The ends lost 1 base at V and 6 bases at J; junction bases unmatched: 8. Germline V gene lookup returns CDR1 SGHTS and CDR2 YDEGEE. The CDR3 spans 15 residues. CDR3 nucleotide sequence: TGTGCCAGCAGCTTGCTAGGGGGCGCGACGGATACGCAGTATTTT. This gives the protein CASSLLGGATDTQYF.

This chain connects TRBV7-2 to TRBJ2-4, with 7 bases matching TRBD2. The junction had 4 bases not matched to a gene; V was cut back by 1 base and J by 4 bases. CDR3 length: 15 residues. CDR1 and CDR2 from the germline V gene are SGHTA and FQGNSA. The CDR3 protein is CASSLDPAGKNIQYF. The CDR3 bases are TGTGCCAGCAGCTTAGATCCAGCGGGGAAAAACATTCAGTACTTC.

This sequence joins TRBV3-1 (or the pseudogene TRBV3-2) and TRBJ2-1; perhaps TRBD2 as D (7 bases). CDR3 length: 14 amino acids. Deletions cut 4 bases from V and 2 bases from J, with 9 bases between. Germline V CDR1 and CDR2: LGHDT, YNNKEL (reference sequence). The CDR3, as DNA: TGTGCCAGCAGCCTGCGGGGGCCCTACAATGAGCAGTTCTTC. This encodes CASSLRGPYNEQFF.

This rearrangement joins TRBV2 to TRBJ2-3; a possible D gene is TRBD2 (5 bases). Germline CDR1 is SNHLY and CDR2 is FYNNEI. The CDR3 runs 12 residues. V was clipped by 3 bases and J by 9 bases, with 10 bases between them. CDR3 sequence: CASSDEGKTQYF. The CDR3 nucleotides read TGTGCCAGCAGTGACGAGGGAAAGACGCAGTATTTT.

The chain carries TRBV11-1 and TRBJ1-1, with D possibly TRBD1 on 5 matching bases. Germline CDR1 and CDR2: SGHAT and FQDESV (reference sequence). The CDR3 has 13 residues. Trimming took 5 bases from V and 4 from J, leaving 11 bases between them. CDR3 DNA: TGTGCCAGCAGCCCGGGACTTGGCACTGAAGCTTTCTTT. Translation gives CASSPGLGTEAFF.

The J gene is TRBJ2-2, the V gene TRBV12-3 or TRBV12-4; D unclear. The CDR3 extends over 12 amino acids. Trimming cost V 5 bases and J 7 bases, with 8 bases left between them. CDR3 loop: CASSRTVGELFF. The CDR3 DNA follows: TGTGCCAGCAGTCGCACAGTCGGGGAGCTGTTTTTT.

The chain joins TRBV5-1 to TRBJ2-6; possibly TRBD1 for D (5 bases). The CDR3 runs 18 residues. Between the trimmed V and J ends, which lost 4 bases and 2 bases, there was a span of 19 bases. The V gene's germline CDR1 is SGHRS and CDR2 YFSETQ. CDR3 region: CASSPHTPGLPGANVLTF. The CDR3 coding sequence is TGCGCCAGCAGCCCCCACACCCCAGGGTTACCTGGGGCCAACGTCCTGACTTTC.

The rearrangement links TRBV6-2 or TRBV6-3 to TRBJ2-6, with 9 positions matching TRBD1. The length of the CDR3 is 17 residues. V was pared by 4 bases and J by 0 bases, with 4 bases of the junction left unmatched. CDR1 is MNHEY and CDR2 is SVGEGT in the germline V gene. The CDR3 loop reads CASSSGTGTSGANVLTF. In nucleotides, the CDR3 is TGTGCCAGCAGTTCCGGGACAGGGACCTCTGGGGCCAACGTCCTGACTTTC.

This clone has just one count. The chain uses TRBV5-1 and TRBJ2-1, with 8 bases that match TRBD2. J gave up 10 bases and V 0 bases, and 12 bases lay outside the gene matches. The CDR3 runs to 16 residues. From germline, CDR1 is SGHRS and CDR2 YFSETQ. The CDR3 here is CASSLDPPQLAVEQFF. The CDR3 DNA is TGCGCCAGCAGCTTGGACCCCCCCCAACTAGCGGTCGAGCAGTTCTTC.

The chain couples TRBV5-1 to TRBJ1-6; D call uncertain. Trimming removed 0 bases from V and 7 bases from J, with 8 bases in between. The CDR3 spans 14 residues. The V gene's germline CDR1 is SGHRS and CDR2 YFSETQ. The CDR3 reads CASSLGLFNSPLHF. In DNA, the CDR3 is TGCGCCAGCAGCTTGGGTCTATTCAATTCACCCCTCCACTTT.

As to this clone: The junction and the germline gene differ at one end; a read error may be behind it. The V gene is TRBV7-6, the J gene TRBJ2-1; TRBD2 agrees at 7 bases. The CDR3 has 13 residues. Germline CDR1 and CDR2: SGHVS and FNYEAQ. The CDR3 nucleotides read TGTGCCAGCAGCTCACATATAGCGGGCCCTAATATCTTC. Encoded protein: CASSSHIAGPNIF.

The chain couples TRBV19 to TRBJ2-5; the D gene is possibly TRBD2 (5 bases). Germline CDR1 is LNHDA and CDR2 is SQIVND (reference sequence). The CDR3 spans 13 residues. V lost 3 bases and J 5 bases, leaving 10 bases between the germline ends. CDR3 bases: TGTGCCAGTAGTATTCTTCGAGGGGAGACCCAGTACTTC. It encodes CASSILRGETQYF.

This rearrangement joins TRBV5-6 to TRBJ2-7, with D unclear. The CDR3 consists of 14 residues. Germline V gene sequence: CDR1 SGHDT, CDR2 YYEEEE. Trimming removed 0 bases at V and 0 bases at J, with 7 bases between. CDR3 loop: CASSLAPSSYEQYV. In DNA, the CDR3 is TGTGCCAGCAGCTTGGCCCCGAGCTCCTACGAGCAGTACGTC.

This chain connects TRBV9 to TRBJ2-7; D is unresolved. V dropped 0 bases and J dropped 2 bases, with 9 bases sitting between them. The CDR3 covers 14 residues. From germline, CDR1 is SGDLS and CDR2 YYNGEE. DNA for the CDR3: TGTGCCAGCAGCGTAGCTTCTACCCCCTACGAGCAGTACTTC. This codes for CASSVASTPYEQYF.

Regarding this clone: Distinct nucleotide sequences in the sample also encode this CDR3. This chain uses TRBV6-6 with TRBJ1-1; possible D gene TRBD1, 5 bases. This CDR3 is 14 amino acids long. The V gene's germline CDR1 is MNHNY and CDR2 SVGAGI (reference sequence). The V and J ends lost 6 bases and 1 base respectively, with 12 bases between them. The CDR3 loop is CASSPAGENTEAFF. CDR3 sequence (DNA): TGTGCCAGCAGCCCCGCGGGGGAGAACACTGAAGCTTTCTTT.

This sequence joins TRBV27 and TRBJ1-5; 7 bases are a match to TRBD1. Germline assignment: CDR1 MNHEY and CDR2 SMNVEV (reference sequence). V dropped 4 bases and J dropped 0; count of bases not matched to a gene: 3. The CDR3 is 15 amino acids. The CDR3 protein is CASSWDRNSNQPQHF. The CDR3 region has the DNA TGTGCCAGCAGTTGGGACAGAAATAGCAATCAGCCCCAGCATTTT.

Here the CDR3 reads CASSLAGTGSNTGELFF. The CDR3 nucleotides are TGCGCCAGCAGCTTGGCCGGGACAGGCTCGAACACCGGGGAGCTGTTTTTT. The V call is TRBV5-1, the J call TRBJ2-2; the match to TRBD1 covers 8 bases. The CDR3 is 17 residues long. Germline trimming cut 0 bases from V and 0 bases from J; bases unmatched to any gene: 4. The V gene's germline CDR1 is SGHRS and CDR2 YFSETQ. Complete variable domain (other parts from reference TRBV5-1 and TRBJ2-2): KAGVTQTPRYLIKTRGQQVTLSCSPISGHRSVSWYQQTPGQGLQFLFEYFSETQRNKGNFPGRFSGRQFSNSRSEMNVSTLELGDSALYLCASSLAGTGSNTGELFFGEGSRLTVL.

Ten or more counts support this clone. The chain links TRBV7-9 to TRBJ1-3; D unclear. V was shortened by 3 bases and J by 3 bases, with 18 bases between the two germline ends. Germline assignment: CDR1 SEHNR and CDR2 FQNEAQ (reference sequence). The CDR3 spans 17 residues. This CDR3 reads CASSLSTASGYGNTIYF. CDR3 bases: TGTGCCAGCAGCTTGTCGACCGCCTCGGGGTATGGAAACACCATATATTTT.

The chain combines TRBV3-1 (or the pseudogene TRBV3-2) with TRBJ1-1, with 7 bases that match TRBD1. V trimming: 3 bases; J trimming: 5 bases; junction bases outside the gene matches: 6. There are 14 residues in the CDR3. Germline CDR1 LGHDT, CDR2 YNNKEL (reference sequence). CDR3 residues: CASSQGTGETEAFF. Here the CDR3 DNA reads TGTGCCAGCAGCCAGGGAACAGGGGAGACTGAAGCTTTCTTT.

The chain employs TRBV11-3 and TRBJ2-5, with TRBD2 identical over 8 bases. Germline CDR1 and CDR2: SGHNT and YENEEA. V shed 2 bases, J shed 5 bases, and the junction held 7 bases outside the gene matches. This CDR3 spans 15 amino acids. Written as DNA, the CDR3 is TGTGCCAGCAGCTTAATTAGCGGGGCAGGGGAGACCCAGTACTTC. It codes for CASSLISGAGETQYF. The full variable domain, rest sourced from reference TRBV11-3 and TRBJ2-5, is EAGVVQSPRYKIIEKKQPVAFWCNPISGHNTLYWYLQNLGQGPELLIRYENEEAVDDSQLPKDRFSAERLKGVDSTLKIQPAELGDSAVYLCASSLISGAGETQYFGPGTRLLVL.

CDR3 nucleotides: TGTGCCAGCAGCCCCCCTTGGGGACAGGGGGCCTACGAGCAGTACTTC. Translation gives CASSPPWGQGAYEQYF. The V and J genes are TRBV9 and TRBJ2-7; TRBD1 aligns across 11 bases. Germline CDR1 reads SGDLS; CDR2 reads YYNGEE. The trim removed 4 bases at V and 2 bases at J, leaving 8 bases unmatched. There are 16 residues in the CDR3.

This clone was seen a handful of times. V gene TRBV19 combines with J gene TRBJ1-1, with D hard to call. Germline lookup yields CDR1 LNHDA and CDR2 SQIVND (reference sequence). The CDR3 is 13 residues long. The V gene lost 9 bases and the J gene lost 2 bases, with 13 bases spanning the gap. CDR3 nucleotide sequence: TGTGCCAGCGTACGGGGAATAAACACTGAAGCTTTCTTT. Protein product: CASVRGINTEAFF.